The 7 T cell receptor beta chains in this list originate from one sample, sequenced in a study of shared clonotypes between healthy human individuals. TCRdb's table, derived via immunoSEQ multiplex PCR, lists solely in-frame clones and lacks some. This sample yields 760,000 or so clones, of which just over 95% are seen a single time; about 0.22% belongs to the top ten. Naive CD8 populations comprised CD45RO-negative cells positively selected for CCR7, excluding terminally differentiated effector memory CD45RA+ cells. The specimen sequenced was naive CD8+ T cells sorted from blood. The receptors originated from a man between 25 and 39 years old in good health.

J is TRBJ2-3 and V is TRBV5-1; 7 bases match TRBD1. CDR1 and CDR2 from the germline V gene are SGHRS and YFSETQ. The V segment lost 4 bases and the J segment 0 bases; nucleotides outside the gene matches: 5. This CDR3 has 15 residues. The CDR3 DNA reads TGCGCCAGCAGCCCCCGACAGGGAAGCACAGATACGCAGTATTTT. Encoded protein: CASSPRQGSTDTQYF.

The rearrangement joins TRBV29-1 to TRBJ2-1; the match to TRBD2 covers 8 bases. The junction had 3 bases not matched to a gene; V was cut back by 4 bases and J by 4 bases. CDR1 SQVTM and CDR2 ANQGSEA come from the germline V gene. CDR3 size: 13 residues. The CDR3 region is CSVVGLEYNEQFF. Here the CDR3 DNA reads TGCAGCGTTGTGGGACTAGAATACAATGAGCAGTTCTTC.

The rearrangement uses TRBV28 and TRBJ1-5; the D gene is possibly TRBD1 (6 bases). This CDR3 has 13 residues. Germline loops: CDR1 MDHEN, CDR2 SYDVKM. The ends were cut back, 6 bases at V and 11 bases at J, with 17 bases in the middle. The CDR3: CASRGIGQQTQHF. The CDR3 DNA is TGTGCCAGCAGGGGTATCGGACAGCAGACCCAGCATTTT.

This chain connects TRBV28 to TRBJ1-2; TRBD1 is a possible D gene (6 bases). The V end was cut by 4 bases, the J end by 4 bases, with 13 bases between. The CDR3 has 14 residues. CDR1 MDHEN and CDR2 SYDVKM come from the germline V gene. The CDR3, as DNA: TGTGCCAGCAGTTCCAGGCAGGGGATCTATGGCTACACCTTC. As protein: CASSSRQGIYGYTF.

This chain connects TRBV28 to TRBJ2-1; D is uncertain. Trimming took 1 base from V and 4 from J, leaving 8 bases between them. This CDR3 comprises 14 residues. CDR1 is MDHEN and CDR2 is SYDVKM in the germline V gene. The CDR3 DNA reads as TGTGCCAGCAGTTTATTGGCGGATTACAATGAGCAGTTCTTC. Its protein is CASSLLADYNEQFF.

The chain is built from TRBV7-9 and TRBJ2-7, with TRBD2 as a possible D gene (6 bases). V was shortened by 3 bases and J by 6 bases, with 12 bases between the two germline ends. Germline V gene data show CDR1 as SEHNR and CDR2 as FQNEAQ (reference sequence). CDR3 size: 13 residues. The CDR3 spells CASSFTGGREQYF. The DNA of the CDR3 is TGTGCCAGCAGCTTCACCGGAGGGCGCGAGCAGTACTTC.

The CDR3: CASSLSTGGDEQFF. The CDR3 coding sequence is TGTGCCAGCAGCTTATCCACTGGAGGGGATGAGCAGTTCTTC. The chain combines TRBV7-6 with TRBJ2-1; D is perhaps TRBD2 (6 bases). Trimming cost V 2 bases and J 8 bases, with 13 bases left between them. Germline assignment: CDR1 SGHVS and CDR2 FNYEAQ. There are 14 residues in the CDR3.